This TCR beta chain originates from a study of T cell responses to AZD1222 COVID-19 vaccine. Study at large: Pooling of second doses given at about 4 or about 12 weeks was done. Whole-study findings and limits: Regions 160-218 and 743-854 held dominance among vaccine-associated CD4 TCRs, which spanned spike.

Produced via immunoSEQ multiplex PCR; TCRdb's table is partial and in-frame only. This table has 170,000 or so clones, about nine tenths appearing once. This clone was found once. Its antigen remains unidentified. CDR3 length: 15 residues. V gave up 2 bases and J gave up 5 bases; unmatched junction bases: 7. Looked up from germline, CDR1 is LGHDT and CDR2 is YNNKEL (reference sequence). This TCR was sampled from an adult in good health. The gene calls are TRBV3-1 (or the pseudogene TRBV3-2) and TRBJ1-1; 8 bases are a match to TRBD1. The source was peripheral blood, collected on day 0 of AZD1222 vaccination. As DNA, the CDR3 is TGTGCCAGCAGCCAACAGGGGGCGGTGGGTACTGAAGCTTTCTTT. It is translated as CASSQQGAVGTEAFF.